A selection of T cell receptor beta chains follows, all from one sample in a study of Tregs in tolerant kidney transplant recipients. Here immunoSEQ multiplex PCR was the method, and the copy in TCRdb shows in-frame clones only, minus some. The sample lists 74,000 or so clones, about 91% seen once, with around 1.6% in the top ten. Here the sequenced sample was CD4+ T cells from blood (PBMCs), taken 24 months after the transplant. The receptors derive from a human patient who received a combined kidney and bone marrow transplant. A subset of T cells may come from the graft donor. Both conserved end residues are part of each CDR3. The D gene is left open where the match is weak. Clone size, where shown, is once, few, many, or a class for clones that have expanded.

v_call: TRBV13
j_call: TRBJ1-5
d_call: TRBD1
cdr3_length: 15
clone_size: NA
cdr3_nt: TGTGCCAGCAGCTACCGGGACAGGGGCAATCAGCCCCAGCATTTT
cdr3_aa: CASSYRDRGNQPQHF

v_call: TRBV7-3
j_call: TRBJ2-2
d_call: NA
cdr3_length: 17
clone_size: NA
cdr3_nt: TGTGCCAGCAGCCCGAAGACTACTACCTTTAACACCGGGGAGCTGTTTTTT
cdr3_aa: CASSPKTTTFNTGELFF

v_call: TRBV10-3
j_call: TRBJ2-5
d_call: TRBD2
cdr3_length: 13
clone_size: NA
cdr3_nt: TGTGCCATTCGGGGGGTTTTGGAAGAGACCCAGTACTTC
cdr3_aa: CAIRGVLEETQYF

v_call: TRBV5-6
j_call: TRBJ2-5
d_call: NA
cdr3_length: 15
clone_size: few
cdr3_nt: TGTGCCAGCAGCCCGGATTGGCGGGGCCAAGAGACCCAGTACTTC
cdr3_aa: CASSPDWRGQETQYF

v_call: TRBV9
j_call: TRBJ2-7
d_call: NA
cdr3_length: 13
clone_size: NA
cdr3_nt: TGTGCCAGCAGCGTAAGGGACTCGAGCGAGCAGTACTTC
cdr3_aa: CASSVRDSSEQYF

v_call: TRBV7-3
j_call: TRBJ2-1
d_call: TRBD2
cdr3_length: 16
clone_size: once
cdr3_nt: TGTGCCAGCAGCTCAGGAGCGGGAGCGGGGTACAATGAGCAGTTCTTC
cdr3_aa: CASSSGAGAGYNEQFF

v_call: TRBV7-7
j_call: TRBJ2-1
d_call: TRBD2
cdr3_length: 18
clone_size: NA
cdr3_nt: TGTGCCAGCAGCGCCCGACCGCCCCTAGCGGGGGGGCTTAATGAGCAGTTCTTC
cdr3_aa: CASSARPPLAGGLNEQFF

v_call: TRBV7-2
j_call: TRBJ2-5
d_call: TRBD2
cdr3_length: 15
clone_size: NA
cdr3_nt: TGTGCCAGCAGCTTGGGACTAGCGGGGGGTATTACCCAGTACTTC
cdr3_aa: CASSLGLAGGITQYF

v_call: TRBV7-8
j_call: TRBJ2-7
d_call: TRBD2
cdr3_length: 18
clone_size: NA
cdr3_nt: TGTGCCAGCAGCTTAGGCCGTCCCCCTGGCGGGAGTTTGTACGAGCAGTACTTC
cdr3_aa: CASSLGRPPGGSLYEQYF

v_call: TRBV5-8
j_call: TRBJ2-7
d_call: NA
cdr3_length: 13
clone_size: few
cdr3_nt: TGTGCCACCTGGACAGATAGCTCCTACGAGCAGTACTTC
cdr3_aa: CATWTDSSYEQYF

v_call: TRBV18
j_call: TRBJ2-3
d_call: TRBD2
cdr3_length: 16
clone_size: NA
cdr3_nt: TGTGCCAGCTCACCATTTAGCGGGGCGACCACAGATACGCAGTATTTT
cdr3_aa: CASSPFSGATTDTQYF

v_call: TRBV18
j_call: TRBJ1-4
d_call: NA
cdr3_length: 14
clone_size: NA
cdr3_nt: TGTGCCAGCTCACCGTCAACAACTAATGAAAAACTGTTTTTT
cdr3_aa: CASSPSTTNEKLFF

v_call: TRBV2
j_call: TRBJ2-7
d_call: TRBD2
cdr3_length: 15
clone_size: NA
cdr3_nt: TGTGCCAGCAGCTATAGGACTAGCGGGTCCTACGAGCAGTACTTC
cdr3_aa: CASSYRTSGSYEQYF

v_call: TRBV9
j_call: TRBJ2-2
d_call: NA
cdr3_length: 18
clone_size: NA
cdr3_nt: TGTGCCAGCAGCGTAGACCCCCTGGGCGGGGTGGTCACCGGGGAGCTGTTTTTT
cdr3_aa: CASSVDPLGGVVTGELFF

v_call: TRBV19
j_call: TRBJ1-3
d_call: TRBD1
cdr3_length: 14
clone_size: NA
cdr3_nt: TGTGCCAGCACGCGGGGACAGTATGGAAACACCATATATTTT
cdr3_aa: CASTRGQYGNTIYF

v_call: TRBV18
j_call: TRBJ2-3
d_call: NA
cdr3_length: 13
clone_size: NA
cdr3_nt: TGTGCCAGCTCGCAGTCTAGCACAGATACGCAGTATTTT
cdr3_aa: CASSQSSTDTQYF

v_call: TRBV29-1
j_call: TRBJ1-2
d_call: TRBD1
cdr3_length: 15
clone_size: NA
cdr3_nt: TGCAGCGTTGAAGATCCCTGGACAGGGGTGCATGGCTACACCTTC
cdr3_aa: CSVEDPWTGVHGYTF

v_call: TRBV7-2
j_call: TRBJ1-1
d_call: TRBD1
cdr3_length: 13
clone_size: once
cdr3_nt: TGTGCCAGCAGGGTGACAGGGACTACTGAAGCTTTCTTT
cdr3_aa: CASRVTGTTEAFF

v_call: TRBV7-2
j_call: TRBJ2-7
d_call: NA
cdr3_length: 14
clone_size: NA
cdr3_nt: TGTGCCAGCAGCTTAGGGGCGGGCTCCTACGAGCAGTACTTC
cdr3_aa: CASSLGAGSYEQYF

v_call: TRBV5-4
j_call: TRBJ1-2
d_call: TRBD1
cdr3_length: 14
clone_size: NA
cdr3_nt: TGTGCCAGCAGCTTGTGGGGACAGGGTCTTGGCTACACCTTC
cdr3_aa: CASSLWGQGLGYTF

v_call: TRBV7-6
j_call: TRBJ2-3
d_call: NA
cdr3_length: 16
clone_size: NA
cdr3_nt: TGTGCCAGCAGCTTAGGGGCGGGGTTGGGCACAGATACGCAGTATTTT
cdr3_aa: CASSLGAGLGTDTQYF

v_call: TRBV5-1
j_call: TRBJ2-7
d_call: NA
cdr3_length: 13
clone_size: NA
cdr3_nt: TGCGCCAGCAGCCTGGGTGACAGCGCCGAGCAGTACTTC
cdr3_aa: CASSLGDSAEQYF

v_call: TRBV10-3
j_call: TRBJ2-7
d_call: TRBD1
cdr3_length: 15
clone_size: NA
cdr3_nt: TGTGCCATCAGTGAATTCGGGACAGGGGGCTACGAGCAGTACTTC
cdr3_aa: CAISEFGTGGYEQYF

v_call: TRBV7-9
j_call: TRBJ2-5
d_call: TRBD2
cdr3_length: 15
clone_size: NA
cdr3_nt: TGTGCCAGCAGCTTAGGGCTAGCGGGACAAGAGACCCAGTACTTC
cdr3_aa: CASSLGLAGQETQYF

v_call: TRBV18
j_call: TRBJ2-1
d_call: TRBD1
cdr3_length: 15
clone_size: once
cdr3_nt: TGTGCCAGCTCTGACCGGAGGACAGGGGGCAATGAGCAGTTCTTC
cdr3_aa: CASSDRRTGGNEQFF

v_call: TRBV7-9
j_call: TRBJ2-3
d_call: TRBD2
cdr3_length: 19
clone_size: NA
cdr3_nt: TGTGCCAGCAGACAAGTGATGCCTAGCGGGAGGGCGGGCACAGATACGCAGTATTTT
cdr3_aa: CASRQVMPSGRAGTDTQYF

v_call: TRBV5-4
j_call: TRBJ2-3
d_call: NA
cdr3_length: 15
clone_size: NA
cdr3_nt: TGTGCCAGCAGCTTGGGTTGGCAGGCGGGCCCCTCGCAGTATTTT
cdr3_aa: CASSLGWQAGPSQYF